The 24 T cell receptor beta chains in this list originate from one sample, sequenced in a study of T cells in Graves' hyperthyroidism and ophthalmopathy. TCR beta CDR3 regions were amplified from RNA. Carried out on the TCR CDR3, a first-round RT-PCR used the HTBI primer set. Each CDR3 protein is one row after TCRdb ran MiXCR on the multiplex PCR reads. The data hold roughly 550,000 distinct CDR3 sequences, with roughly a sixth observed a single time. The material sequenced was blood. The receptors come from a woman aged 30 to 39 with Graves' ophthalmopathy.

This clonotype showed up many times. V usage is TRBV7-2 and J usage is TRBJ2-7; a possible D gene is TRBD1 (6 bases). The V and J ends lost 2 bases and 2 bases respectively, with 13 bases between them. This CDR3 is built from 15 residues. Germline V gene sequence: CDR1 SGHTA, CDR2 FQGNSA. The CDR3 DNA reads TGTGCCAGCAGCTTAACGACAGGCCCGACCTACGAGCAGTACTTC. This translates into CASSLTTGPTYEQYF.

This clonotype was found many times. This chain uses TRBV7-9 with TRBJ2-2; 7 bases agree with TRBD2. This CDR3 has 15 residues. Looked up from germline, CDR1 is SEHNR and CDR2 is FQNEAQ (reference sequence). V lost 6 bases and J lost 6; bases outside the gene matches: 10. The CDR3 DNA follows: TGTGCCAGCAGACAGACTAGCAGGCTAGCCGGGGAGCTGTTTTTT. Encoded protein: CASRQTSRLAGELFF. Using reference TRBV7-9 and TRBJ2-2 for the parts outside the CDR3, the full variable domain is DTGVSQNPRHKITKRGQNVTFRCDPISEHNRLYWYRQTLGQGPEFLTYFQNEAQLEKSRLLSDRFSAERPKGSFSTLEIQRTEQGDSAMYLCASRQTSRLAGELFFGEGSRLTVL.

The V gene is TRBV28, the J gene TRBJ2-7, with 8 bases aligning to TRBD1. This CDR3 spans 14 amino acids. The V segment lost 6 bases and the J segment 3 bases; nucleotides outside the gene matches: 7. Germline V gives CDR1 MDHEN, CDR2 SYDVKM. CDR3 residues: CASSQTGVGYEQYF. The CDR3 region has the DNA TGTGCCAGCAGCCAGACAGGGGTCGGCTACGAGCAGTACTTC.

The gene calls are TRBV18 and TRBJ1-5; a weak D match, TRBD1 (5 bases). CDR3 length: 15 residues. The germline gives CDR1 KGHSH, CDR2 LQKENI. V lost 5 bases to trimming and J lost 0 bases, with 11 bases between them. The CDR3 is CASSLGDVSNQPQHF. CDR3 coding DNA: TGTGCCAGCTCATTGGGGGACGTTAGCAATCAGCCCCAGCATTTT.

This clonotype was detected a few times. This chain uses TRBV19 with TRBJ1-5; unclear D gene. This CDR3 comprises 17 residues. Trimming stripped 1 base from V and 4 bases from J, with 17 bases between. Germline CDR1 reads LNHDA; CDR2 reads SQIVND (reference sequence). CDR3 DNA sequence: TGTGCCAGTAGTATAGGGAGACCTAGGAAGCGAAATCAGCCCCAGCATTTT. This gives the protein CASSIGRPRKRNQPQHF.

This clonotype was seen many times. The CDR3 reads CASSPPGARASYNEQFF. Written as DNA, the CDR3 is TGTGCCAGCAGTCCGCCAGGGGCCCGCGCCTCCTACAATGAGCAGTTCTTC. The chain employs TRBV12-3 or TRBV12-4 and TRBJ2-1, with a tentative D call TRBD1 (6 bases). This CDR3 is built from 17 residues. V shed 5 bases and J shed 0 bases, with 17 bases lying between them.

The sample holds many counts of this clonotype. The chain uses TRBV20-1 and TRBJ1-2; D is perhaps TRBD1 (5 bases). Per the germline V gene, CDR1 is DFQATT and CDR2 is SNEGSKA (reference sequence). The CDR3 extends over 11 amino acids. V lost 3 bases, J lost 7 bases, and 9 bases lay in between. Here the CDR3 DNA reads TGCAGTGCTAGTCAGGGAAGTGGCTACACCTTC. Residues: CSASQGSGYTF.

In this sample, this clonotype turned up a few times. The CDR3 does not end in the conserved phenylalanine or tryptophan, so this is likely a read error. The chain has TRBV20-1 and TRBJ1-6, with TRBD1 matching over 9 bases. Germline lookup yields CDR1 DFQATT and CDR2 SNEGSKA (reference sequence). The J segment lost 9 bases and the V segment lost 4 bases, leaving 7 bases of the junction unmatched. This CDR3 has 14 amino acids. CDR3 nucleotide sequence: TGCAGTGCTACCACCGGGACAGGGACTTCACCCCTCCACCTT. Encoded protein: CSATTGTGTSPLHL.

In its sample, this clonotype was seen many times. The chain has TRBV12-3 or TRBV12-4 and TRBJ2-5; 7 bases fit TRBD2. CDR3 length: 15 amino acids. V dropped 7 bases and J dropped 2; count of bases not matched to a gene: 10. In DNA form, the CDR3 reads TGTGCCAGCACCCTTAGCGGGCTACCTCAAGAGACCCAGTACTTC. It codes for CASTLSGLPQETQYF.

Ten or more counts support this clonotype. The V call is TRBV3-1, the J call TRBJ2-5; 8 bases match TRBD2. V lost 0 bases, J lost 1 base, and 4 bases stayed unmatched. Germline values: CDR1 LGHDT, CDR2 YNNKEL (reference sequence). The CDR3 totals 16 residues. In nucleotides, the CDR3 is TGTGCCAGCAGCCAAGAGTGGGCGGGAGGCCAAGAGACCCAGTACTTC. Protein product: CASSQEWAGGQETQYF.

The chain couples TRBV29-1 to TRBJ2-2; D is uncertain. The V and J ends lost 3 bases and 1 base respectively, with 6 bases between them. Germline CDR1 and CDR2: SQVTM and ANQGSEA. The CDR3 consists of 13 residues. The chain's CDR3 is CSVDPKNTGELFF. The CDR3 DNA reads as TGCAGCGTTGACCCCAAGAACACCGGGGAGCTGTTTTTT.

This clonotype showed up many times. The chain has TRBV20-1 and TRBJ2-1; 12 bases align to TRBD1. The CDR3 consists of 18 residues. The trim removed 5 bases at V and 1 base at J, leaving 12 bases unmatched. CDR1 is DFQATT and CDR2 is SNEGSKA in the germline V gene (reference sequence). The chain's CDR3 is CSAQGDRGLVISYNEQFF. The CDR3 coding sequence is TGCAGTGCTCAGGGGGACAGGGGGCTAGTTATATCCTACAATGAGCAGTTCTTC.

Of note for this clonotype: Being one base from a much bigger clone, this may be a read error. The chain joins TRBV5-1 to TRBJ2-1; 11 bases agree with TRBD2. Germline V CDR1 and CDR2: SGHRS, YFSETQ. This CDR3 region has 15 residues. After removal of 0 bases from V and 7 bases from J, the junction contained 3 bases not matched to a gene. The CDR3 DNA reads TGCGCCAGCAGCTTGGCTAGCGGGAGGATGAATGAGCAGTTCTTC. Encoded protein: CASSLASGRMNEQFF.

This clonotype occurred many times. CDR3 sequence: CSARSGNTGELFF. CDR3 sequence (DNA): TGCAGTGCTAGAAGTGGGAACACCGGGGAGCTGTTTTTT. This rearrangement joins TRBV20-1 to TRBJ2-2; no definite D call. The germline gives CDR1 DFQATT, CDR2 SNEGSKA (reference sequence). V was pared by 2 bases and J by 1 base, with 5 bases between. The CDR3 spans 13 residues.

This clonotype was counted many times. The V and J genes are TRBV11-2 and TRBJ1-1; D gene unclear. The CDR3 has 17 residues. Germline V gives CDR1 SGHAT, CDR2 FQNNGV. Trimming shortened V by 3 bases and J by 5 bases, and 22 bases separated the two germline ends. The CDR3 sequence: CASSFKSPGPGLTEAFF. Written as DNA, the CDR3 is TGTGCCAGCAGCTTTAAAAGTCCAGGACCTGGGCTAACTGAAGCTTTCTTT.

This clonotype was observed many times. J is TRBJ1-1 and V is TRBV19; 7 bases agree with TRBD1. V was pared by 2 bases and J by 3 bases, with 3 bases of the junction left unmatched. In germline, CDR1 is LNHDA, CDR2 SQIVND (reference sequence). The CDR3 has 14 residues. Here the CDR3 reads CASSIRGLDTEAFF. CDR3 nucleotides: TGTGCCAGTAGTATAAGGGGGCTGGACACTGAAGCTTTCTTT.

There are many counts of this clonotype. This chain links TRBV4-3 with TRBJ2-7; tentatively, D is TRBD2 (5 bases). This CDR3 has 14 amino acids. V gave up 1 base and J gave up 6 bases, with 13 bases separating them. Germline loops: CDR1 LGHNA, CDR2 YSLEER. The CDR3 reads CASSQASLVPEQYF. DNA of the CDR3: TGCGCCAGCAGCCAAGCTTCACTAGTCCCCGAGCAGTACTTC.

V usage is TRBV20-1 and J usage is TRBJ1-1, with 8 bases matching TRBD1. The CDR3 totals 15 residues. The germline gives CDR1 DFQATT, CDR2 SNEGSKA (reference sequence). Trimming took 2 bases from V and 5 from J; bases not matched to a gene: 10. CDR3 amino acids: CSARQLDRVATEAFF. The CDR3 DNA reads TGCAGTGCTAGACAACTGGACAGGGTTGCGACTGAAGCTTTCTTT.

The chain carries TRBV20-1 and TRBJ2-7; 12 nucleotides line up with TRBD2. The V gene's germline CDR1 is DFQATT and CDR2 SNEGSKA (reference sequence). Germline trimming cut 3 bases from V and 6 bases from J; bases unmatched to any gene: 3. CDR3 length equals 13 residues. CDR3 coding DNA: TGCAGTGCTAGGACTAGCGGGAGTAGCGAGCAGTACTTC. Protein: CSARTSGSSEQYF.

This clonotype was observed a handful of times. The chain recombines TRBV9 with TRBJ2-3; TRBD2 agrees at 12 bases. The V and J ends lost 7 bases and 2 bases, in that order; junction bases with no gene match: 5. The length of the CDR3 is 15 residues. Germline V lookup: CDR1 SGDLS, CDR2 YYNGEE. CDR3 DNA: TGTGCCAGCGGACGACTAGCGGGAGCCACAGATACGCAGTATTTT. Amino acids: CASGRLAGATDTQYF. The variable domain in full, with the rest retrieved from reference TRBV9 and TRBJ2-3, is DSGVTQTPKHLITATGQRVTLRCSPRSGDLSVYWYQQSLDQGLQFLIQYYNGEERAKGNILERFSAQQFPDLHSELNLSSLELGDSALYFCASGRLAGATDTQYFGPGTRLTVL.

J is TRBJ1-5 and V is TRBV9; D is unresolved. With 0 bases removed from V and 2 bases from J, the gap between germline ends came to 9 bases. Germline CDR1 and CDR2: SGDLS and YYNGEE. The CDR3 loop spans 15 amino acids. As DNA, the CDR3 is TGTGCCAGCAGCGTAGATTGGCGGGGCAATCAGCCCCAGCATTTT. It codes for CASSVDWRGNQPQHF. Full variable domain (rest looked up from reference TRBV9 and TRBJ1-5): DSGVTQTPKHLITATGQRVTLRCSPRSGDLSVYWYQQSLDQGLQFLIQYYNGEERAKGNILERFSAQQFPDLHSELNLSSLELGDSALYFCASSVDWRGNQPQHFGDGTRLSIL.

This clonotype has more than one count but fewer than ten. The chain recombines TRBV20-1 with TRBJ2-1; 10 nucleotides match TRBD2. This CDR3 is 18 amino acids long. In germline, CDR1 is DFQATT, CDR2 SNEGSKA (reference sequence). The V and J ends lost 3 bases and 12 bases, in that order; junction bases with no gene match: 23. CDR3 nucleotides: TGCAGTGCTAGCCCCTTCAGACAGGCCGGGACTAGCGCATATGGGCAGTTCTTC. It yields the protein CSASPFRQAGTSAYGQFF.

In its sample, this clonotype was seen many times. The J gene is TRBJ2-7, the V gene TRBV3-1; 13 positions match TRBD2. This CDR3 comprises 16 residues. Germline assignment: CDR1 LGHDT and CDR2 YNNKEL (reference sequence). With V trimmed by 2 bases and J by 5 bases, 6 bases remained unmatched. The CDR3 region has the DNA TGTGCCAGCAGCCAACCGACTAGCGGGAGGATGAACGAGCAGTACTTC. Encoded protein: CASSQPTSGRMNEQYF.

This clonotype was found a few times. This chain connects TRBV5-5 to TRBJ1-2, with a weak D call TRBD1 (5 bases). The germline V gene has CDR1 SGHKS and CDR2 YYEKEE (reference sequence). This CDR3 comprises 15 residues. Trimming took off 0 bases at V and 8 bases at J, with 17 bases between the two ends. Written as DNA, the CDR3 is TGTGCCAGCAGCTTGGGGAGGGGTCCAGAAGGAGGCTACACCTTC. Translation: CASSLGRGPEGGYTF. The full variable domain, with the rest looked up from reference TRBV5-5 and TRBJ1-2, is DAGVTQSPTHLIKTRGQQVTLRCSPISGHKSVSWYQQVLGQGPQFIFQYYEKEERGRGNFPDRFSARQFPNYSSELNVNALLLGDSALYLCASSLGRGPEGGYTFGSGTRLTVV.